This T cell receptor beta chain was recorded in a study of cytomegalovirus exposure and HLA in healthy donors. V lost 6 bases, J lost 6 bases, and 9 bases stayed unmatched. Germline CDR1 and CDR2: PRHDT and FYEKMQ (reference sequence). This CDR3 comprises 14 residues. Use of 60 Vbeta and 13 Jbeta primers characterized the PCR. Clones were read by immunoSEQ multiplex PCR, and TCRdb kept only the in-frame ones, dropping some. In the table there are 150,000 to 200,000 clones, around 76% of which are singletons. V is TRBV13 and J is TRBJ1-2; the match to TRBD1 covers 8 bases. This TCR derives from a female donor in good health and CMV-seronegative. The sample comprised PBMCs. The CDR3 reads CASRRTGKLHGYTF. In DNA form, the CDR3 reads TGTGCCAGCAGACGGACAGGGAAGCTGCATGGCTACACCTTC.